Below are 8 T cell receptor beta chains sequenced from a single sample in a study of identical twins. Each CDR3 protein gets one entry after TCRdb re-called the 5' RACE reads with MiXCR. The table includes about 190,000 distinct CDR3 sequences, more than 15% detected once. This sample also belongs to another study, concerning T cells expressing NK-cell markers.

The sequenced sample consisted of CD8+ T cells sorted from blood. The receptor set was obtained from a woman younger than 30 in good health.

The gene calls are TRBV7-2 and TRBJ2-7, with TRBD2 matching over 8 bases. The germline V gene has CDR1 SGHTA and CDR2 FQGNSA. The CDR3 has 17 residues. With V trimmed by 3 bases and J by 5 bases, 15 bases remained unmatched. CDR3 in amino acids: CASSFQTLAGLANEQYF. CDR3 sequence (DNA): TGTGCCAGCAGCTTCCAAACCTTAGCGGGACTGGCCAACGAGCAGTACTTC. Variable domain in full (rest from reference TRBV7-2 and TRBJ2-7): GAGVSQSPSNKVTEKGKDVELRCDPISGHTALYWYRQSLGQGLEFLIYFQGNSAPDKSGLPSDRFSAERTGGSVSTLTIQRTQQEDSAVYLCASSFQTLAGLANEQYFGPGTRLTVT.

This clonotype was observed a handful of times. The chain combines TRBV5-6 with TRBJ2-7, with 7 nucleotides matching TRBD1. Per the germline V gene, CDR1 is SGHDT and CDR2 is YYEEEE. The junction had 4 bases not matched to a gene; V was cut back by 0 bases and J by 4 bases. The CDR3 runs to 14 residues. Written as DNA, the CDR3 is TGTGCCAGCAGCTTGGGGGACAGTGAGTACGAGCAGTACTTC. Translated, it gives CASSLGDSEYEQYF. The whole variable domain, remainder taken from reference TRBV5-6 and TRBJ2-7, is DAGVTQSPTHLIKTRGQQVTLRCSPKSGHDTVSWYQQALGQGPQFIFQYYEEEERQRGNFPDRFSGHQFPNYSSELNVNALLLGDSALYLCASSLGDSEYEQYFGPGTRLTVT.

This clonotype turned up a few times. The rearrangement uses TRBV12-3 or TRBV12-4 and TRBJ2-7; D gene unclear. The V end lost 3 bases, the J end lost 0 bases, and 9 bases lay between the germline ends. The CDR3 is 14 amino acids. CDR3 sequence (DNA): TGTGCCAGCAGTTTTAAGGGTAGCTCCTACGAGCAGTACTTC. Translating gives CASSFKGSSYEQYF.

The rearrangement uses TRBV9 and TRBJ2-1; D is perhaps TRBD1 or TRBD2 (5 bases each). V was clipped by 0 bases and J by 8 bases, with 18 bases between them. The CDR3 covers 16 residues. The germline gives CDR1 SGDLS, CDR2 YYNGEE. For the CDR3, the DNA is TGTGCCAGCAGCGTAGAGACGCCCGGGGCCCCCCATGAGCAGTTCTTC. As protein: CASSVETPGAPHEQFF.

V usage is TRBV6-1 and J usage is TRBJ1-5; 10 bases fit TRBD1. V shed 6 bases, J shed 7 bases, and the junction held 9 bases outside the gene matches. The germline gives CDR1 MNHNS, CDR2 SASEGT. The CDR3 consists of 15 residues. CDR3 in amino acids: CASRKGQGRWQPQHF. The DNA of the CDR3 is TGTGCCAGCAGGAAGGGACAGGGGAGATGGCAGCCCCAGCATTTT.

This clonotype was counted ten times or more. The genes are TRBV3-1 and TRBJ2-3, with 8 bases identical to TRBD2. There are 14 residues in the CDR3. V shed 1 base, J shed 6 bases, and the junction held 3 bases outside the gene matches. Per germline, CDR1 LGHDT and CDR2 YNNKEL (reference sequence). CDR3 in DNA: TGTGCCAGCAGCCAAGCGGGAGGGCCGGATACGCAGTATTTT. Encoded protein: CASSQAGGPDTQYF.

The gene calls are TRBV6-2 or TRBV6-3 and TRBJ1-4, with D tentatively TRBD1 (6 bases). Trimming took off 2 bases at V and 4 bases at J, with 11 bases between the two ends. This CDR3 comprises 15 residues. The germline gives CDR1 MNHEY, CDR2 SVGEGT. The CDR3 nucleotides are TGTGCCAGCAGTTACGAGGGGGTGCGTAATGAAAAACTGTTTTTT. It specifies CASSYEGVRNEKLFF.

V usage is TRBV3-1 and J usage is TRBJ2-4; no clear D. The CDR3 has 15 amino acids. Germline V gene sequence: CDR1 LGHDT, CDR2 YNNKEL (reference sequence). Trimming removed 1 base at V and 6 bases at J, with 13 bases between. The CDR3 loop reads CASSQVNNPGNIQYF. DNA of the CDR3: TGTGCCAGCAGCCAAGTTAACAATCCGGGAAACATTCAGTACTTC.